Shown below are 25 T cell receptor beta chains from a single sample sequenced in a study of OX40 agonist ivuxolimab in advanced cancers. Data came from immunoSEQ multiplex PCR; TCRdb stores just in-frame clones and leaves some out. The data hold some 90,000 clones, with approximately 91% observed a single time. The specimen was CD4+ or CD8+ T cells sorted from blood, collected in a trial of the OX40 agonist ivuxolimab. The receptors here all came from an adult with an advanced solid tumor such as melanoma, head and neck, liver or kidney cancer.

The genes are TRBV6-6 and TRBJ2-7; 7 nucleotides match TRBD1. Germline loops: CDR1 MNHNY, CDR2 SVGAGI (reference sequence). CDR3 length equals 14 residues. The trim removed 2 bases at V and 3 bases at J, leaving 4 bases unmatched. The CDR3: CASSYLTGVYEQYF. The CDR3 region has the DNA TGTGCCAGCAGTTACCTCACAGGGGTCTACGAGCAGTACTTC.

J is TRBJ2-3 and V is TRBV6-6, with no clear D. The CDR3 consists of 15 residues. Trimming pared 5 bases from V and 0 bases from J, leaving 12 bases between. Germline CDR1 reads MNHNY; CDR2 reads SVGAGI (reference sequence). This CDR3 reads CASSLTRASTDTQYF. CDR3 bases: TGTGCCAGCAGTCTTACTCGTGCTAGCACAGATACGCAGTATTTT.

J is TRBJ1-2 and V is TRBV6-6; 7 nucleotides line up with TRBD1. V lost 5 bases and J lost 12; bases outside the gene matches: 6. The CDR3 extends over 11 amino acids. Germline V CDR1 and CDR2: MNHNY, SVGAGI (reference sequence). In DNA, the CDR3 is TGTGCCAGCAGTCAACAGGGGACCAACACCTTC. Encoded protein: CASSQQGTNTF.

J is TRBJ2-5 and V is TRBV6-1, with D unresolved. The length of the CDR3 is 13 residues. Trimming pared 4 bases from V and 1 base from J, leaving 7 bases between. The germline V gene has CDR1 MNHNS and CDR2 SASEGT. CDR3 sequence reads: CASSVMVQETQYF. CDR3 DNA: TGTGCCAGCAGTGTAATGGTCCAAGAGACCCAGTACTTC.

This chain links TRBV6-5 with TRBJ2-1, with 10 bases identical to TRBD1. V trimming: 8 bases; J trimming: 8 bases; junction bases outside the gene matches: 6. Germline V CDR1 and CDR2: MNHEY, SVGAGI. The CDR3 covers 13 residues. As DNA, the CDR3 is TGTGCCAGCCGACAGGGGGCGATTTATGAGCAGTTCTTC. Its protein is CASRQGAIYEQFF.

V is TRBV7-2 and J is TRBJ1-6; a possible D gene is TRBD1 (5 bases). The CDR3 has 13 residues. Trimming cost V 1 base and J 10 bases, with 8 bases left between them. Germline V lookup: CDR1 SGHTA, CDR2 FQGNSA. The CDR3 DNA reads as TGTGCCAGCAGCTTAGGGGGCAGATCACCCCTCCACTTT. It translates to CASSLGGRSPLHF.

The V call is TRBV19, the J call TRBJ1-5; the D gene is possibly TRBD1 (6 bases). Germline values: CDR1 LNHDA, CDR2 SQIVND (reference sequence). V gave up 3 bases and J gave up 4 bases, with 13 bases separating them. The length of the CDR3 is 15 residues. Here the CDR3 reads CASSIRGPMNQPQHF. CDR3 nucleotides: TGTGCCAGTAGTATCCGGGGGCCGATGAATCAGCCCCAGCATTTT.

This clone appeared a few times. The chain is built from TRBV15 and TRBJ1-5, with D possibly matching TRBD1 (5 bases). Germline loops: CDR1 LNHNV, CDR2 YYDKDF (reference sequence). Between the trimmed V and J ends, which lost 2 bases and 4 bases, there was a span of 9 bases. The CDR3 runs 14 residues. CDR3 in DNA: TGTGCCACCAGCAGACACAGGAGTAATCAGCCCCAGCATTTT. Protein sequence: CATSRHRSNQPQHF.

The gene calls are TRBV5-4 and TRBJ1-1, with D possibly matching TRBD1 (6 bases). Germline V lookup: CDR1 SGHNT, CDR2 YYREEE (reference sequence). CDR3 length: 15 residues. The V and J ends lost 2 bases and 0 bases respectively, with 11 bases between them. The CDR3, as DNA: TGTGCCAGCAGCTTAAGGGGGGCAATGAACACTGAAGCTTTCTTT. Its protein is CASSLRGAMNTEAFF.

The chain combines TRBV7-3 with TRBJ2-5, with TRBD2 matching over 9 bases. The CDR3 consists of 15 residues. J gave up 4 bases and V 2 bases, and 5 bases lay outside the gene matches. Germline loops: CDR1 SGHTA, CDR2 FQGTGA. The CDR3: CASSLGGRAAETQYF. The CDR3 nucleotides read TGTGCCAGCAGCTTAGGCGGGAGGGCCGCAGAGACCCAGTACTTC.

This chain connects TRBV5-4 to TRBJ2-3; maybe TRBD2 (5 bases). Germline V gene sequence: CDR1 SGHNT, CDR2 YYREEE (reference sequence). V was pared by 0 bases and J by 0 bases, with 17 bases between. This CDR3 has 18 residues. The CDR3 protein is CASSLVRWSGSSTDTQYF. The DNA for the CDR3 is TGTGCCAGCAGCTTGGTCCGGTGGTCGGGGTCTAGCACAGATACGCAGTATTTT.

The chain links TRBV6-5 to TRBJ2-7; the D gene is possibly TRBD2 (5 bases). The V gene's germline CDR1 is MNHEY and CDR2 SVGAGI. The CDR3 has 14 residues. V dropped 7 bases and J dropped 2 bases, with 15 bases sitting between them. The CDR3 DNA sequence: TGTGCCAGCACCTCATCTAGCTACACCTACGAGCAGTACTTC. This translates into CASTSSSYTYEQYF.

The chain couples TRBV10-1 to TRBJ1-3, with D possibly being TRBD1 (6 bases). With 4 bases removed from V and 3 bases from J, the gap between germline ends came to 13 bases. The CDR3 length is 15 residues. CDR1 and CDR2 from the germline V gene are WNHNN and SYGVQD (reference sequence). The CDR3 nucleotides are TGCGCCAGCAGTGCCCCAGGGGCGTGTGGAAACACCATATATTTT. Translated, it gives CASSAPGACGNTIYF.

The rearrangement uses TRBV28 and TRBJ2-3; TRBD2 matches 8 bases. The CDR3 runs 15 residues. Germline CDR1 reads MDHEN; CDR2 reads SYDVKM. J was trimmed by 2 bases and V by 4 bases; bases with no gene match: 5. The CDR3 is CASSYASGHTDTQYF. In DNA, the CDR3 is TGTGCCAGCAGTTACGCTAGCGGGCACACAGATACGCAGTATTTT.

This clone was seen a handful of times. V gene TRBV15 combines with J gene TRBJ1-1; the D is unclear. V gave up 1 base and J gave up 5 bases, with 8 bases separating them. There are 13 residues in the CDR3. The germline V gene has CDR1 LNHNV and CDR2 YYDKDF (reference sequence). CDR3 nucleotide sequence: TGTGCCACCAGCAGAGTGACATTAACTGAAGCTTTCTTT. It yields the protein CATSRVTLTEAFF.

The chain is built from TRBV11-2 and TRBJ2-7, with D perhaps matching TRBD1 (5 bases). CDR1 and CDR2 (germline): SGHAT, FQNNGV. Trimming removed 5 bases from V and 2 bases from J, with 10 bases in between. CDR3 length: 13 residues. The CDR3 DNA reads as TGTGCCAGCAGCCCGTCAGGGCCCTACGAGCAGTACTTC. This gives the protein CASSPSGPYEQYF.

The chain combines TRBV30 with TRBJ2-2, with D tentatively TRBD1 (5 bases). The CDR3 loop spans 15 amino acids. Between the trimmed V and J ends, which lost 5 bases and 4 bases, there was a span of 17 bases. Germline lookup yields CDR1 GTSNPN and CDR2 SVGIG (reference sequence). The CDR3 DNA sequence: TGTGCCTGGGCTCTGGACAAACTGGCCACCGGGGAGCTGTTTTTT. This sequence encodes CAWALDKLATGELFF.

As DNA, the CDR3 is TGTGCCAGCAGCTTAGAGGGTTCTGGGGCCAACGTCCTGACTTTC. Its protein product is CASSLEGSGANVLTF. The chain employs TRBV7-9 and TRBJ2-6; D ambiguous. The V gene lost 1 base and the J gene lost 1 base, with 5 bases spanning the gap. From germline, CDR1 is SEHNR and CDR2 FQNEAQ (reference sequence). The length of the CDR3 is 15 residues.

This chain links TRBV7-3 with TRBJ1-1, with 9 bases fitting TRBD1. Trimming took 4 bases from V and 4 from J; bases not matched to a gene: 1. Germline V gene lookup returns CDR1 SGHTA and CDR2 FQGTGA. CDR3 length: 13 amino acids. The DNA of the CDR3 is TGTGCCAGCAGCTCGGGACAGGGCACTGAAGCTTTCTTT. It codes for CASSSGQGTEAFF.

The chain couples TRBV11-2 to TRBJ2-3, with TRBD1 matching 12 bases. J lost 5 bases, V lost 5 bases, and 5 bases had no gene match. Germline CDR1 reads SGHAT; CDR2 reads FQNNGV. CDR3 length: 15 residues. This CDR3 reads CASSARDRGRDTQYF. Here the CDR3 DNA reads TGTGCCAGCAGCGCCCGGGACAGGGGGCGAGATACGCAGTATTTT.

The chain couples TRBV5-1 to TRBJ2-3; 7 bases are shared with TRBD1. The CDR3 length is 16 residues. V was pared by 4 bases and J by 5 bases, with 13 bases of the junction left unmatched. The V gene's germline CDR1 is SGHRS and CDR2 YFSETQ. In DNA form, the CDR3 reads TGCGCCAGCAGCCGAGGGGGCAGCCCGGGGATAGATACGCAGTATTTT. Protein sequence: CASSRGGSPGIDTQYF.

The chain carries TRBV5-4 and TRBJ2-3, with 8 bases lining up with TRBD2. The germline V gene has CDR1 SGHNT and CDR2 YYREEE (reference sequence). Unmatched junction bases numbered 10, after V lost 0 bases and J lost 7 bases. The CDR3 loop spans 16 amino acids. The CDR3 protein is CASSLVASGGRNTQYF. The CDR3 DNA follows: TGTGCCAGCAGCTTGGTAGCCAGCGGGGGCCGCAATACGCAGTATTTT.

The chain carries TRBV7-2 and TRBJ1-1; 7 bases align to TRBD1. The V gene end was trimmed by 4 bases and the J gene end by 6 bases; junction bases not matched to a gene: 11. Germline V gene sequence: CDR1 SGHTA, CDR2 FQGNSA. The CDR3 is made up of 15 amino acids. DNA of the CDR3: TGTGCCAGCAGCTATACAGGGGTTCGGGCCTCTGAAGCTTTCTTT. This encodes CASSYTGVRASEAFF.

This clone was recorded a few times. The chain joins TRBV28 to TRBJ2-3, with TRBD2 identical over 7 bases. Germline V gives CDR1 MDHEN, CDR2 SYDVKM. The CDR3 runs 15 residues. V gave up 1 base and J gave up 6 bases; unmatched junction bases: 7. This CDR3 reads CASSLLREPRDTQYF. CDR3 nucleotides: TGTGCCAGCAGTTTATTGCGGGAGCCTCGGGATACGCAGTATTTT. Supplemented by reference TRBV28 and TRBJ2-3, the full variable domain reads DVKVTQSSRYLVKRTGEKVFLECVQDMDHENMFWYRQDPGLGLRLIYFSYDVKMKEKGDIPEGYSVSREKKERFSLILESASTNQTSMYLCASSLLREPRDTQYFGPGTRLTVL.

CDR3 sequence: CASSPIGGPSYNEQFF. CDR3 nucleotide sequence: TGTGCCAGCAGCCCTATAGGCGGGCCTTCCTACAATGAGCAGTTCTTC. This chain joins TRBV11-2 and TRBJ2-1, with TRBD2 as a possible D gene (5 bases). The CDR3 length is 16 residues. In germline, CDR1 is SGHAT, CDR2 FQNNGV. V lost 5 bases to trimming and J lost 1 base, with 15 bases between them.